A single sample is the source of the 17 T cell receptor beta chains below, sequenced in a study of T cell repertoires in cytomegalovirus infection. TCRdb re-derived calls from the reads in MiXCR, one entry per CDR3 protein. The sample carries approximately 500,000 distinct CDR3 sequences, about 15% recorded once. The sequenced sample was CD8+ T cells from PBMCs. These receptors were collected from a human donor in good health (CMV status not recorded). Some clones in this sample may be carry-over from other donors' samples.

The rearrangement links TRBV15 to TRBJ2-7; D gene ambiguous. Germline V gene lookup returns CDR1 LNHNV and CDR2 YYDKDF (reference sequence). CDR3 length: 15 amino acids. V was shortened by 4 bases and J by 0 bases, with 13 bases between the two germline ends. The CDR3 nucleotides are TGTGCCACCAGCAAGCATGCAATGGACTCCTACGAGCAGTACTTC. Encoded protein: CATSKHAMDSYEQYF.

This clonotype showed up many times. The chain uses TRBV4-1 and TRBJ2-1; 12 bases fit TRBD2. This CDR3 is built from 16 residues. Germline V lookup: CDR1 MGHRA, CDR2 YSYEKL. Germline trimming cut 2 bases from V and 5 bases from J; bases unmatched to any gene: 4. Here the CDR3 reads CASSQQLAGGDNEQFF. Here the CDR3 DNA reads TGCGCCAGCAGCCAACAGCTAGCGGGAGGGGACAATGAGCAGTTCTTC.

About this clonotype: One base away lies a much larger clone, so this may be a sequencing read error. The chain carries TRBV7-9 and TRBJ2-1; possible D gene TRBD1, 9 bases. The CDR3 extends over 14 amino acids. The germline V gene has CDR1 SEHNR and CDR2 FQNEAQ (reference sequence). CDR3 residues: CPSSLAGQGSVQFF. DNA for the CDR3: TGTCCCAGCAGCTTAGCGGGACAGGGAAGCGTGCAGTTCTTC. Full variable domain (remainder filled in from reference TRBV7-9 and TRBJ2-1): DTGVSQNPRHKITKRGQNVTFRCDPISEHNRLYWYRQTLGQGPEFLTYFQNEAQLEKSRLLSDRFSAERPKGSFSTLEIQRTEQGDSAMYLCPSSLAGQGSVQFFGPGTRLTVL.

About this clonotype: Because the CDR3 is missing its conserved closing phenylalanine or tryptophan, this is likely a read error. The chain is built from TRBV24-1 and TRBJ2-1; TRBD2 aligns across 10 bases. V lost 6 bases and J lost 4; bases outside the gene matches: 5. There are 15 residues in the CDR3. In germline, CDR1 is KGHDR, CDR2 SFDVKD. The CDR3 sequence is CATSPRSGRYNEQFL. CDR3 sequence (DNA): TGTGCCACCAGTCCCCGTAGCGGGAGGTACAATGAGCAGTTCTTA.

Regarding this clonotype: The junction does not match germline at one end; this may be a read error. J is TRBJ1-2 and V is TRBV5-3; no reliable D call. TRBV5-3 falls under the ORF class, with uncertain function. CDR3 size: 11 residues. The CDR3 protein is CASSLSERYTF. Here the CDR3 DNA reads TGTGCCAGCAGCTTGTCAGAGCGGTACACCTTC.

The chain recombines TRBV7-3 with TRBJ2-5; TRBD2 matches at 7 bases. The ends lost 5 bases at V and 5 bases at J; junction bases unmatched: 11. Germline values: CDR1 SGHTA, CDR2 FQGTGA. The CDR3 runs 15 residues. CDR3 DNA sequence: TGTGCCAGCAGCAGCATCGGGGGGTCGGGGGAGACCCAGTACTTC. Translation gives CASSSIGGSGETQYF.

The sample holds many counts of this clonotype. The chain joins TRBV28 to TRBJ2-4, with 10 bases fitting TRBD2. CDR1 MDHEN and CDR2 SYDVKM come from the germline V gene. V shed 1 base and J 7 bases; nucleotides not matched to a gene: 7. This CDR3 spans 16 amino acids. The CDR3 sequence is CASSLSLAGDMNIQYF. The CDR3 DNA follows: TGTGCCAGCAGTTTATCCCTAGCGGGAGATATGAACATTCAGTACTTC.

This clonotype was observed many times. This chain joins TRBV2 and TRBJ1-1; D is unresolved. The CDR3 length is 13 residues. Germline V gene sequence: CDR1 SNHLY, CDR2 FYNNEI. Trimming removed 7 bases from V and 0 bases from J, with 9 bases in between. The CDR3 here is CASTQGLNTEAFF. Here the CDR3 DNA reads TGTGCCAGCACTCAAGGGCTGAACACTGAAGCTTTCTTT.

The chain carries TRBV27 and TRBJ1-2, with D hard to call. The length of the CDR3 is 14 residues. V lost 3 bases, J lost 4 bases, and 12 bases lay in between. Germline V gives CDR1 MNHEY, CDR2 SMNVEV (reference sequence). The CDR3 spells CASSFGKGLYGYTF. The CDR3 DNA follows: TGTGCCAGCAGTTTTGGGAAAGGGCTCTATGGCTACACCTTC.

The CDR3 DNA reads as TGTGCCAGCAGCCAAGAACATCGGCTAGAGGCCTTCAGTGGTGAGCAGTACTTC. Translation gives CASSQEHRLEAFSGEQYF. The chain combines TRBV3-1 with TRBJ2-7; no firm D call. Germline V CDR1 and CDR2: LGHDT, YNNKEL (reference sequence). The CDR3 is 18 residues long. Trimming removed 0 bases from V and 7 bases from J, with 25 bases in between.

The chain has TRBV19 and TRBJ1-5; TRBD1 is a possible D gene (6 bases). Germline V CDR1 and CDR2: LNHDA, SQIVND (reference sequence). The germline V and J ends were trimmed by 0 bases and 6 bases, with 9 bases remaining between them. The CDR3 is made up of 14 amino acids. The CDR3 DNA sequence: TGTGCCAGTAGTATAGATTGGGGGCGTCAGCCCCAGCATTTT. Its translation: CASSIDWGRQPQHF.

The CDR3 sequence: CASSLDQMTSGTYEQYF. The DNA for the CDR3 is TGTGCCAGCAGTTTAGACCAAATGACTAGCGGAACCTACGAGCAGTACTTC. The genes are TRBV27 and TRBJ2-7, with 9 positions matching TRBD2. Germline V gene lookup returns CDR1 MNHEY and CDR2 SMNVEV (reference sequence). The CDR3 length is 17 residues. With V trimmed by 2 bases and J by 2 bases, 10 bases remained unmatched.

This clonotype appeared many times. The chain employs TRBV7-8 and TRBJ2-5, with D tentatively TRBD2 (7 bases). V lost 5 bases and J 6 bases, leaving 22 bases between the germline ends. There are 16 residues in the CDR3. The germline V gene encodes CDR1 SGHVS and CDR2 FQNEAQ. The CDR3 region is CASSPQGMGGRKTQYF. In DNA form, the CDR3 reads TGTGCCAGCAGCCCCCAAGGCATGGGGGGGCGAAAGACCCAGTACTTC.

This clonotype came up many times. V is TRBV20-1 and J is TRBJ2-1, with no clear D. This CDR3 comprises 15 residues. V lost 0 bases to trimming and J lost 3 bases, with 12 bases between them. Germline V lookup: CDR1 DFQATT, CDR2 SNEGSKA (reference sequence). This CDR3 is CSARDFQEDYNEQFF. CDR3 in DNA: TGCAGTGCTAGAGATTTCCAGGAAGACTACAATGAGCAGTTCTTC.

This clonotype has a count of ten or more. The CDR3 nucleotides are TGTGCCAGCAGTCCCAGACTAGCGGGAGGGCGGGGAATATACAATGAGCAGTTCTTC. Encoded protein: CASSPRLAGGRGIYNEQFF. The chain carries TRBV28 and TRBJ2-1; 14 nucleotides match TRBD2. Germline V gene sequence: CDR1 MDHEN, CDR2 SYDVKM. V was pared by 5 bases and J by 4 bases, with 13 bases of the junction left unmatched. The CDR3 extends over 19 amino acids. Combining the CDR3 with reference TRBV28 and TRBJ2-1 gives the whole variable domain DVKVTQSSRYLVKRTGEKVFLECVQDMDHENMFWYRQDPGLGLRLIYFSYDVKMKEKGDIPEGYSVSREKKERFSLILESASTNQTSMYLCASSPRLAGGRGIYNEQFFGPGTRLTVL.

The rearrangement links TRBV4-1 to TRBJ2-1; TRBD2 aligns across 7 bases. From germline, CDR1 is MGHRA and CDR2 YSYEKL. Germline trimming cut 3 bases from V and 1 base from J; bases unmatched to any gene: 6. This CDR3 has 16 residues. Written as DNA, the CDR3 is TGCGCCAGCAGCCAGGCCCCGGGACTATCCTACAATGAGCAGTTCTTC. Protein product: CASSQAPGLSYNEQFF.

The sample holds many counts of this clonotype. The V call is TRBV7-2, the J call TRBJ1-2, with D perhaps matching TRBD1 (6 bases). Trimming took 0 bases from V and 4 from J, leaving 18 bases between them. Germline-derived CDR1 and CDR2 are SGHTA and FQGNSA. This CDR3 region has 17 residues. The chain's CDR3 is CASSLALQGLGVYGYTF. Written as DNA, the CDR3 is TGTGCCAGCAGCTTAGCCCTGCAGGGGCTCGGAGTCTATGGCTACACCTTC.